The present entry profiles one T cell receptor beta chain with its context. The antigen remains undetermined. The data were taken from a study of radiotherapy plus CTLA-4 blockade in lung cancer. Study-level points and caveats: Reported findings show early blood T cell clone dynamics, with interferon-beta, best predicted response.

The length of the CDR3 is 14 residues. Trimming took off 3 bases at V and 7 bases at J, with 15 bases between the two ends. Germline V lookup: CDR1 KGHSH, CDR2 LQKENI. Method: immunoSEQ multiplex PCR; TCRdb's copy keeps in-frame clones and lacks some. The sample shows 80,000 or so clones, about four fifths of them seen only once. This receptor was taken from a human donor with non-small cell lung cancer who had stable disease on radiotherapy plus ipilimumab. The V gene is TRBV18, the J gene TRBJ1-1; D not certain. The sequencing here drew on peripheral blood, taken from a patient treated with radiotherapy plus ipilimumab. The CDR3 spells CASSPGPNPVEAFF. The CDR3 region has the DNA TGTGCCAGCTCACCGGGCCCGAACCCGGTTGAAGCTTTCTTT.